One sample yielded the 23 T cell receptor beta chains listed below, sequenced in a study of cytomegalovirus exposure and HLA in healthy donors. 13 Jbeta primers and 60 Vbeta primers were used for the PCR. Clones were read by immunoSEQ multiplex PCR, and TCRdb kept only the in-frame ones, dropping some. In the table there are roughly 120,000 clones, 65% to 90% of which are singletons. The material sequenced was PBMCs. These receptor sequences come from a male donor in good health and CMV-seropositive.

The CDR3 DNA reads as TGTGCCAGCAGCTTAGTAGCGGGAGGGCTGTCAGATACGCAGTATTTT. Its protein is CASSLVAGGLSDTQYF. The chain recombines TRBV13 with TRBJ2-3, with 11 bases identical to TRBD2. The CDR3 loop spans 16 amino acids. The ends lost 1 base at V and 4 bases at J; junction bases unmatched: 4. CDR1 and CDR2 from the germline V gene are PRHDT and FYEKMQ (reference sequence).

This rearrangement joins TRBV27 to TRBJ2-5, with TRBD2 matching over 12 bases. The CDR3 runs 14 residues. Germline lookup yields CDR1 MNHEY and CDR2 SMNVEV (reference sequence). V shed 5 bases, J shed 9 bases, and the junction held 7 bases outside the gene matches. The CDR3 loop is CASSPRLAGVAQYF. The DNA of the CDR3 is TGTGCCAGCAGTCCCAGACTAGCGGGAGTGGCCCAGTACTTC.

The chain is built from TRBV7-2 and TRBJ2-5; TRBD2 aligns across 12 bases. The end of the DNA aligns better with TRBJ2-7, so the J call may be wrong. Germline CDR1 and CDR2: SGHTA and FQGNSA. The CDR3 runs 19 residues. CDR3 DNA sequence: TGTGCCAGCAGCTTAAATCCCCCGGGACTAGCGGGTCGGGGGTGCGAGCAGTACTTC. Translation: CASSLNPPGLAGRGCEQYF.

The CDR3: CASSQGPLGTSGRSEQFF. CDR3 nucleotides: TGCGCCAGCAGCCAAGGGCCCCTTGGGACTAGCGGGAGGAGTGAGCAGTTCTTC. The chain uses TRBV4-3 and TRBJ2-1; 15 positions match TRBD2. Germline CDR1 LGHNA, CDR2 YSLEER. V trimming: 1 base; J trimming: 9 bases; junction bases outside the gene matches: 10. The CDR3 covers 18 residues.

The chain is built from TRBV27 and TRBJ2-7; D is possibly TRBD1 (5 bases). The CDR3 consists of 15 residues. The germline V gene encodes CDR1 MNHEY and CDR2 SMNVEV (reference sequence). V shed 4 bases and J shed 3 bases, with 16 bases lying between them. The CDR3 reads CASSSPGLLIYEQYF. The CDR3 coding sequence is TGTGCCAGCAGTTCCCCAGGGTTGCTGATCTACGAGCAGTACTTC.

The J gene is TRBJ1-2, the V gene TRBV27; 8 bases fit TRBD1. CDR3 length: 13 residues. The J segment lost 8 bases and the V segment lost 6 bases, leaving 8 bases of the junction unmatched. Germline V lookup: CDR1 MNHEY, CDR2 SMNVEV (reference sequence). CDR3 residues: CASSHRGGGGYTF. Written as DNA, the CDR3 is TGTGCCAGCAGCCACAGGGGGGGCGGCGGCTACACCTTC.

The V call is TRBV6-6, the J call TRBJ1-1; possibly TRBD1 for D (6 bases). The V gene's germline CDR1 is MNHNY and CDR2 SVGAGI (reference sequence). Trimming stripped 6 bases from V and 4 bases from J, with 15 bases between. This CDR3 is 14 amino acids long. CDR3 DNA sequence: TGTGCCAGCAGGCACGCAGGGGCAATCACTGAAGCTTTCTTT. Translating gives CASRHAGAITEAFF.

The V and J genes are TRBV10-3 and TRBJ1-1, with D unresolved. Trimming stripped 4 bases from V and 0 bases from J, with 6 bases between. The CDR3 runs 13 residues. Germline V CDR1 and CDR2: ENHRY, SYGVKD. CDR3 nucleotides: TGTGCCATCAGTGGCAGTTTGAACACTGAAGCTTTCTTT. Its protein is CAISGSLNTEAFF.

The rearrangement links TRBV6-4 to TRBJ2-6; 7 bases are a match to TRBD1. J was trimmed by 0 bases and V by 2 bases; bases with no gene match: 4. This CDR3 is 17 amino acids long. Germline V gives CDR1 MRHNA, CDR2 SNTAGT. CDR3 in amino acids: CASSDGTASSGANVLTF. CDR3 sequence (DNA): TGTGCCAGCAGTGACGGGACAGCGAGCTCTGGGGCCAACGTCCTGACTTTC.

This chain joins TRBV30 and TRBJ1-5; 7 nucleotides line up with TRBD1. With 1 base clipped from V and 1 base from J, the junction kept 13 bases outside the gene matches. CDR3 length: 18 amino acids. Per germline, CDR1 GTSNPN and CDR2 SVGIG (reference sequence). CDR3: CAWSGRVTGAMSNQPQHF. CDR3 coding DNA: TGTGCCTGGAGTGGCCGGGTCACAGGGGCGATGAGCAATCAGCCCCAGCATTTT.

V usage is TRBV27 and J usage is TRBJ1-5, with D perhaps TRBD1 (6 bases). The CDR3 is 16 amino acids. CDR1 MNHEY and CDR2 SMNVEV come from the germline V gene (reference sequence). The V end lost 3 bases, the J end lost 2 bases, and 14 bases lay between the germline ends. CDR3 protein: CASSFLSGVGNQPQHF. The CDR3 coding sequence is TGTGCCAGCAGTTTTCTGTCAGGGGTGGGCAATCAGCCCCAGCATTTT.

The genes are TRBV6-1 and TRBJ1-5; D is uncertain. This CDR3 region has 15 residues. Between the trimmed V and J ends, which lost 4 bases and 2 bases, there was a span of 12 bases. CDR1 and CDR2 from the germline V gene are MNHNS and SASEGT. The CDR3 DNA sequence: TGTGCCAGCAGTGGGTCCCGAGCGGGCAATCAGCCCCAGCATTTT. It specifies CASSGSRAGNQPQHF.

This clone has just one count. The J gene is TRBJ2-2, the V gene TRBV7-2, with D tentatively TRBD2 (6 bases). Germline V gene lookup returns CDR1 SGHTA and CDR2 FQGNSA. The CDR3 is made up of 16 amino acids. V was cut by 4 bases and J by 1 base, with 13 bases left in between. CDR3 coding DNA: TGTGCCAGCAGCTCTGCGACTAGAGGGAACACCGGGGAGCTGTTTTTT. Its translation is CASSSATRGNTGELFF. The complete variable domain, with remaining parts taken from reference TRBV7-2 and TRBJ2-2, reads GAGVSQSPSNKVTEKGKDVELRCDPISGHTALYWYRQSLGQGLEFLIYFQGNSAPDKSGLPSDRFSAERTGGSVSTLTIQRTQQEDSAVYLCASSSATRGNTGELFFGEGSRLTVL.

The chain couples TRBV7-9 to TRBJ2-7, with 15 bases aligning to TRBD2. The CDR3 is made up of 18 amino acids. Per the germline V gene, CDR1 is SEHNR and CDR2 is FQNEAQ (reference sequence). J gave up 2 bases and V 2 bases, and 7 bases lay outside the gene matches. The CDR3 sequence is CASSLTPGTSGRTYEQYF. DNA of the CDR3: TGTGCCAGCAGCTTAACCCCGGGGACTAGCGGGAGGACCTACGAGCAGTACTTC. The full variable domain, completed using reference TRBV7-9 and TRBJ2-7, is DTGVSQNPRHKITKRGQNVTFRCDPISEHNRLYWYRQTLGQGPEFLTYFQNEAQLEKSRLLSDRFSAERPKGSFSTLEIQRTEQGDSAMYLCASSLTPGTSGRTYEQYFGPGTRLTVT.

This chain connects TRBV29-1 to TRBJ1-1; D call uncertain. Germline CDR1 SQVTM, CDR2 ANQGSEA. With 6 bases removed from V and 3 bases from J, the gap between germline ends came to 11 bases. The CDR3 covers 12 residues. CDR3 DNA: TGCAGCGTCGTGGGAGTCGACACTGAAGCTTTCTTT. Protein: CSVVGVDTEAFF.

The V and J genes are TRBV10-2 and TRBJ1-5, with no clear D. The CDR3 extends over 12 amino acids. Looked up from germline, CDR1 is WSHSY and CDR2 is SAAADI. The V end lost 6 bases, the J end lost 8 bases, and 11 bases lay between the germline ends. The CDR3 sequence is CASSHLEKPQHF. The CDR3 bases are TGCGCCAGCAGCCACCTTGAGAAGCCCCAGCATTTT.

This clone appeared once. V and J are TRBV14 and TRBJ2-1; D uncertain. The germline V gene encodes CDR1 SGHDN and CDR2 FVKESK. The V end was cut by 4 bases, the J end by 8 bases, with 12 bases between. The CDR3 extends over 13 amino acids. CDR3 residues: CASSPPSIHEQFF. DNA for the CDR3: TGTGCCAGCAGCCCACCTAGTATCCATGAGCAGTTCTTC.

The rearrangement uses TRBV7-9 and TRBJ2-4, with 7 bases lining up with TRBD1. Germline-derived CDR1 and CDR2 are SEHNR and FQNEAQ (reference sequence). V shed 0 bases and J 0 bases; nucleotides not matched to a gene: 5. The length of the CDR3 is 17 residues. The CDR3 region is CASSLARDSVAKNIQYF. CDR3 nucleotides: TGTGCCAGCAGCTTAGCTAGGGACAGTGTAGCCAAAAACATTCAGTACTTC.

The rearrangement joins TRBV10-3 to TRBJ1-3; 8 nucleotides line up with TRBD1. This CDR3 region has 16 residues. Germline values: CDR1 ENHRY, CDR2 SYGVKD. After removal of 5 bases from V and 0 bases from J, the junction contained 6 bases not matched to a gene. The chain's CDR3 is CAISTTGAISGNTIYF. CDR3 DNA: TGTGCCATCAGTACGACAGGGGCCATCTCTGGAAACACCATATATTTT.

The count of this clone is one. In DNA, the CDR3 is TGTGCCAGTAGTAGGGCCCGAGAGGACTACGAGCAGTACTTC. The encoded protein is CASSRAREDYEQYF. The chain couples TRBV19 to TRBJ2-5; D remains unclear. The J call may be mistaken, given a closer DNA end match to TRBJ2-7. The CDR3 has 14 amino acids. Germline values: CDR1 LNHDA, CDR2 SQIVND (reference sequence).

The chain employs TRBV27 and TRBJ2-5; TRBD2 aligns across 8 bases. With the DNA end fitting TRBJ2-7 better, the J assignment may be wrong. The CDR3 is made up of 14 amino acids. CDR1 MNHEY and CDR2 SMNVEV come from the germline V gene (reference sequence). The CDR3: CASSQSGSAHEQYF. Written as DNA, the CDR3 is TGTGCCAGCAGCCAGAGCGGGAGTGCCCACGAGCAGTACTTC.

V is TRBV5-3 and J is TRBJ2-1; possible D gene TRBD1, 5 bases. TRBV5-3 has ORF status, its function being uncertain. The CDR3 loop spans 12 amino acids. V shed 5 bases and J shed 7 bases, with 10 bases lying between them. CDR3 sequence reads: CARSSTVNEQFF. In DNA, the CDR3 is TGTGCCAGAAGTTCGACAGTTAATGAGCAGTTCTTC.

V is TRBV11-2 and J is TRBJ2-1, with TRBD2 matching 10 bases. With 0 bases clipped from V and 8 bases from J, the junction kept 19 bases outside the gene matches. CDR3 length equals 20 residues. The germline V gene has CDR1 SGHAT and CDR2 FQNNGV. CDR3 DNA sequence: TGTGCCAGCAGCTTAGAACCCGCTAGCGGGAGCTCTTGGAGTTCCCATGAGCAGTTCTTC. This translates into CASSLEPASGSSWSSHEQFF.